This TCR beta chain was captured by sequencing in a study of blood T cells in healthy people across ages. Next came a second PCR, run for about 7 to 12 cycles, which used a sample-barcoded 5' primer along with a J-beta primer mix. Every cDNA molecule bore a tag from a template-switch adaptor containing 12 random nucleotides. TCRdb used MiXCR to reprocess the 5' RACE reads, holding one entry per CDR3 protein. This sample has some 1.4 million distinct CDR3 sequences, with approximately 42% found just once. Study-level results: The study found more naive CD4+ cells and higher diversity in long-lived than aged donors.

Germline CDR1 and CDR2: KGHDR and SFDVKD. Trimming removed 3 bases from V and 5 bases from J, with 18 bases in between. The CDR3 is 16 residues long. This clonotype was counted only a few times. Its antigen is unidentified. V gene TRBV24-1 combines with J gene TRBJ2-5; tentatively, D is TRBD2 (5 bases). The specimen sequenced was blood. This TCR was sampled from a woman under 30 in good health. The CDR3 DNA reads as TGTGCCACCAGTGATCAACGGGATCCCAAGTGGGAGACCCAGTACTTC. Its translation is CATSDQRDPKWETQYF.